The entry below gives a single TCR beta chain sequence along with its context. Antigen: not known. The trim removed 6 bases at V and 9 bases at J, leaving 15 bases unmatched. The V gene's germline CDR1 is DFQATT and CDR2 SNEGSKA (reference sequence). The CDR3 runs 15 residues. During construction of the library, unique molecular identifiers were attached to individual cDNA molecules for quantitative, reproducible TCR counting. Original handling: A per-sample median of around 100,000 TCRs was observed, with a range of about 20,000 to 690,600. TCRdb re-called the 5' RACE reads through MiXCR, storing one row per CDR3 protein. The V and J calls and clone size come from TCRdb's table, not from the authors' own analysis. This table has over 70,000 distinct CDR3 sequences, around 15% appearing once. Blood, whole and unfractionated, served as the source for total RNA extraction. The source of the sample is a study of human T cells and chemical hapten exposure. Overall study results and limits: Following DPC sensitization, TCRs present above 1 in 1000 frequency showed no change.

The chain carries TRBV20-1 and TRBJ2-1; 9 bases are shared with TRBD2. The sequence derives from a female donor in good health. The CDR3 loop reads CSAPSRGGDSGEQFF. CDR3 nucleotides: TGCAGTGCCCCGAGTCGCGGGGGGGACTCCGGTGAGCAGTTCTTC.